This is a list of T cell receptor beta chains from one sample in a study of cytomegalovirus exposure and HLA in healthy donors. Profiling relied on immunoSEQ multiplex PCR, and the TCRdb table lists in-frame clones only, not all of them. The data show 80,000 to 100,000 clones, over 65% seen once. The sequencing sample was made of PBMCs. Source of these receptors: a woman between 18 and 29 years old in good health and CMV-seropositive. Both conserved end residues are part of each CDR3. The D gene is left open where the match is weak. Size values are once, few and many counts, or a class for expanded clones, and some rows have none.

D gene: TRBD1; clone size: NA; J gene: TRBJ1-1; V gene: TRBV11-1; CDR3 DNA: TGTGCCAGCAGCTTACTCAGGGGGCAATACACTGAAGCTTTCTTT; CDR3 protein: CASSLLRGQYTEAFF
D gene: TRBD2; clone size: NA; J gene: TRBJ2-2; V gene: TRBV4-2; CDR3 DNA: TGTGCCAGCAGCCGTGCCGGACTAGCGAACACCGGGGAGCTGTTTTTT; CDR3 protein: CASSRAGLANTGELFF
D gene: TRBD1; clone size: NA; J gene: TRBJ1-2; V gene: TRBV7-3; CDR3 DNA: TGTGCCAGCAGCCCGGACAGGGGATATGGCTACACCTTC; CDR3 protein: CASSPDRGYGYTF
D gene: NA; clone size: NA; J gene: TRBJ2-7; V gene: TRBV5-5; CDR3 DNA: TGTGCCAGCAGCTCTACGCGGGTCTTCTACGAGCAGTACTTC; CDR3 protein: CASSSTRVFYEQYF
D gene: TRBD2; clone size: NA; J gene: TRBJ2-2; V gene: TRBV30; CDR3 DNA: TGTGCCTGGAGGCGGGGGGCGGGGGAGCTGTTTTTT; CDR3 protein: CAWRRGAGELFF
D gene: TRBD2; clone size: NA; J gene: TRBJ2-1; V gene: TRBV5-1; CDR3 DNA: TGCGCCAGCAGCTTGGCGGGACTAGCAGAGGAGCAGTTCTTC; CDR3 protein: CASSLAGLAEEQFF
D gene: NA; clone size: NA; J gene: TRBJ2-2; V gene: TRBV7-3; CDR3 DNA: TGTGCCAGCAGCTTATTTCAGGGGAACACCGGGGAGCTGTTTTTT; CDR3 protein: CASSLFQGNTGELFF
D gene: TRBD1; clone size: NA; J gene: TRBJ2-7; V gene: TRBV5-1; CDR3 DNA: TGCGCCAGCAGCTTGGAGCACGGGACAGCCTACTACGAGCAGTACTTC; CDR3 protein: CASSLEHGTAYYEQYF
D gene: NA; clone size: NA; J gene: TRBJ1-2; V gene: TRBV4-3; CDR3 DNA: TGCGCCAGCAGCCTCGCGGGGTTAGGATCCTATGGCTACACCTTC; CDR3 protein: CASSLAGLGSYGYTF
D gene: TRBD2; clone size: NA; J gene: TRBJ2-7; V gene: TRBV6-5; CDR3 DNA: TGTGCCAGCAGTGCGACTAGCGGCTCCTACGAGCAGTACTTC; CDR3 protein: CASSATSGSYEQYF
D gene: TRBD1; clone size: NA; J gene: TRBJ1-4; V gene: TRBV7-2; CDR3 DNA: TGTGCCAGCAGCCCCCAGACAGGGTCTAATGAAAAACTGTTTTTT; CDR3 protein: CASSPQTGSNEKLFF
D gene: NA; clone size: NA; J gene: TRBJ1-2; V gene: TRBV6-6; CDR3 DNA: TGTGCCAGCAGTTCCGAGTCTAACTATGGCTACACCTTC; CDR3 protein: CASSSESNYGYTF
D gene: TRBD1; clone size: NA; J gene: TRBJ2-7; V gene: TRBV5-3; CDR3 DNA: TGTGCCAGAAGCTCGGGACAGTCGGACGAGCAGTACTTC; CDR3 protein: CARSSGQSDEQYF
D gene: TRBD2; clone size: NA; J gene: TRBJ2-7; V gene: TRBV5-1; CDR3 DNA: TGCGCCAGCAGCTACCTAGCGGGATTTTCGGGGGAGCAGTACTTC; CDR3 protein: CASSYLAGFSGEQYF
D gene: NA; clone size: NA; J gene: TRBJ2-1; V gene: TRBV28; CDR3 DNA: TGTGCCAGCAGTTTAAGACAGTTTGAGCAGTTCTTC; CDR3 protein: CASSLRQFEQFF
D gene: NA; clone size: NA; J gene: TRBJ1-2; V gene: TRBV7-9; CDR3 DNA: TGTGCCAGCAGCCGGGACATTTACGGCTACACCTTC; CDR3 protein: CASSRDIYGYTF
D gene: TRBD1; clone size: few; J gene: TRBJ2-1; V gene: TRBV7-2; CDR3 DNA: TGTGCCAGCAGCTTAGCCTCGACAGGGGGCCTCTACAATGAGCAGTTCTTC; CDR3 protein: CASSLASTGGLYNEQFF